Listed here are 18 T cell receptor beta chains from one sample, sequenced in a study of identical twins. TCRdb fed the 5' RACE reads into MiXCR, producing one record per CDR3 protein. The table includes roughly 570,000 distinct CDR3 sequences, around 9.6% detected once. These data also featured in a second study, about yellow fever vaccine responses in identical twins.

The sequenced sample consisted of PBMCs. The receptors derive from a woman younger than 35 in good health.

The chain employs TRBV7-8 and TRBJ1-4; D is unclear. Germline CDR1 is SGHVS and CDR2 is FQNEAQ. This CDR3 has 15 residues. Trimming pared 6 bases from V and 5 bases from J, leaving 16 bases between. This CDR3 is CASSYRTPKNEKLFF. CDR3 coding DNA: TGTGCCAGCAGTTATCGGACGCCTAAGAATGAAAAACTGTTTTTT.

This clonotype was seen more than once but under ten times. The chain is built from TRBV2 and TRBJ2-1; D remains unclear. The V end lost 6 bases, the J end lost 10 bases, and 7 bases lay between the germline ends. This CDR3 spans 10 amino acids. In germline, CDR1 is SNHLY, CDR2 FYNNEI. As DNA, the CDR3 is TGTGCCAGCAGATTGGGGGAGCAGTTCTTC. This codes for CASRLGEQFF.

The genes are TRBV7-6 and TRBJ2-7; 11 bases align to TRBD2. This CDR3 contains 15 residues. The V and J ends lost 4 bases and 5 bases, in that order; junction bases with no gene match: 7. Germline V gene sequence: CDR1 SGHVS, CDR2 FNYEAQ. The CDR3, as DNA: TGTGCCAGCAGCTCAAGTAGCGGGGGGGCGCACGAGCAGTACTTC. It codes for CASSSSSGGAHEQYF.

This clonotype was seen many times. This sequence joins TRBV29-1 and TRBJ2-3; 8 nucleotides line up with TRBD2. CDR3 size: 16 residues. The J segment lost 1 base and the V segment lost 7 bases, leaving 13 bases of the junction unmatched. CDR1 is SQVTM, CDR2 ANQGSEA, per germline. CDR3 residues: CSATGGRGFGTDTQYF. The CDR3 region has the DNA TGCAGCGCTACGGGAGGGCGGGGGTTTGGCACAGATACGCAGTATTTT.

The chain combines TRBV10-3 with TRBJ2-5; TRBD2 matches 7 bases. Germline values: CDR1 ENHRY, CDR2 SYGVKD. The CDR3 has 16 amino acids. J gave up 0 bases and V 4 bases, and 8 bases lay outside the gene matches. Here the CDR3 DNA reads TGTGCCATCAGTGGACGGGGGGACGAGGACCAAGAGACCCAGTACTTC. Translated, it gives CAISGRGDEDQETQYF.

This clonotype was recorded many times. The V gene is TRBV28, the J gene TRBJ2-4, with D uncertain. From germline, CDR1 is MDHEN and CDR2 SYDVKM. The V and J ends lost 7 bases and 3 bases respectively, with 7 bases between them. This CDR3 spans 12 amino acids. The CDR3 loop reads CASNGVKNIQYF. Here the CDR3 DNA reads TGTGCCAGCAATGGGGTCAAAAACATTCAGTACTTC.

The sample holds a few counts of this clonotype. The DNA of the CDR3 is TGTGCCACCACCTTGGAAGCTAGGGGTGACTACGAGCAGTACTTC. Encoded protein: CATTLEARGDYEQYF. The rearrangement joins TRBV5-5 to TRBJ2-7; D is possibly TRBD1 (5 bases). V dropped 9 bases and J dropped 3 bases, with 22 bases sitting between them. Per germline, CDR1 SGHKS and CDR2 YYEKEE (reference sequence). The CDR3 contains 15 residues.

This clonotype was seen at least ten times. The V call is TRBV6-5, the J call TRBJ2-7, with D perhaps matching TRBD1 (5 bases). Germline values: CDR1 MNHEY, CDR2 SVGAGI. With 2 bases removed from V and 3 bases from J, the gap between germline ends came to 8 bases. The CDR3 length is 13 residues. CDR3 DNA: TGTGCCAGCAGTTACACAGGAATCTACGAGCAGTACTTC. Residues: CASSYTGIYEQYF.

This clonotype was seen repeatedly, ten times or more. The chain employs TRBV6-2 or TRBV6-3 and TRBJ1-1; 7 nucleotides align to TRBD1. Germline V lookup: CDR1 MNHEY, CDR2 SVGEGT. The ends lost 6 bases at V and 4 bases at J; junction bases unmatched: 14. The CDR3 runs to 16 residues. The CDR3 here is CASRHDLTGLVTEAFF. In DNA form, the CDR3 reads TGTGCCAGCAGACACGATTTGACAGGGCTGGTCACTGAAGCTTTCTTT.

V gene TRBV27 combines with J gene TRBJ1-2; D is unresolved. The V end was cut by 2 bases, the J end by 2 bases, with 6 bases between. The CDR3 extends over 13 amino acids. Germline lookup yields CDR1 MNHEY and CDR2 SMNVEV (reference sequence). The CDR3 region is CASSLRENYGYTF. CDR3 nucleotide sequence: TGTGCCAGCAGTTTAAGGGAGAACTATGGCTACACCTTC.

This clonotype was detected a few times. J is TRBJ2-5 and V is TRBV7-9; tentative D call: TRBD1 (7 bases). The CDR3 length is 15 residues. Germline values: CDR1 SEHNR, CDR2 FQNEAQ (reference sequence). With 5 bases removed from V and 5 bases from J, the gap between germline ends came to 18 bases. CDR3 nucleotide sequence: TGTGCCAGCAGCGCCCCGACAGGGAGGTGGGAGACCCAGTACTTC. Amino acids: CASSAPTGRWETQYF.

In its sample, this clonotype was seen a few times. The chain employs TRBV10-3 and TRBJ2-7; 7 bases match TRBD1. The V gene's germline CDR1 is ENHRY and CDR2 SYGVKD. Trimming removed 6 bases from V and 3 bases from J; junction bases left unmatched: 11. The CDR3 has 15 residues. CDR3 DNA sequence: TGTGCCATCAGACCTCGGACAGGCGACGACTACGAGCAGTACTTC. It encodes CAIRPRTGDDYEQYF.

This clonotype was found many times. The chain recombines TRBV7-2 with TRBJ2-1; D is tentatively TRBD1 or TRBD2 (5 bases each). Per germline, CDR1 SGHTA and CDR2 FQGNSA. The V end lost 5 bases, the J end lost 4 bases, and 15 bases lay between the germline ends. The CDR3 length is 15 residues. The DNA for the CDR3 is TGTGCCAGCAGCCTAGTCGGGTGGGGGTACAATGAGCAGTTCTTC. Protein sequence: CASSLVGWGYNEQFF.

In this sample, this clonotype turned up many times. This chain joins TRBV27 and TRBJ2-7; the D is unclear. Germline loops: CDR1 MNHEY, CDR2 SMNVEV (reference sequence). The CDR3 runs 12 residues. With 8 bases removed from V and 6 bases from J, the gap between germline ends came to 14 bases. The CDR3 loop is CASWGSLVEQYF. CDR3 bases: TGTGCCAGCTGGGGAAGCCTAGTCGAGCAGTACTTC.

The V gene is TRBV6-4, the J gene TRBJ1-6, with D maybe TRBD1 (5 bases). Trimming took off 7 bases at V and 10 bases at J, with 17 bases between the two ends. The CDR3 runs 14 residues. Germline values: CDR1 MRHNA, CDR2 SNTAGT. In DNA form, the CDR3 reads TGTGCCAGCACCCTAGAGGCAGGGTACTCACCCCTCCACTTT. It specifies CASTLEAGYSPLHF.

This clonotype appeared many times. The V gene is TRBV3-1, the J gene TRBJ2-4; 8 nucleotides align to TRBD1. V gave up 4 bases and J gave up 2 bases; unmatched junction bases: 7. Germline CDR1 reads LGHDT; CDR2 reads YNNKEL (reference sequence). The CDR3 loop spans 16 amino acids. The CDR3 bases are TGTGCCAGCAGCCTCAGGACAGGGAGCACCAAAAACATTCAGTACTTC. Residues: CASSLRTGSTKNIQYF.

Ten or more counts support this clonotype. DNA of the CDR3: TGCAGCGTTGAAAAACTTCGTACAGGGAAGTCAGATACGCAGTATTTT. Translation: CSVEKLRTGKSDTQYF. This chain joins TRBV29-1 and TRBJ2-3; tentative D call: TRBD1 (6 bases). The V end was cut by 2 bases, the J end by 4 bases, with 19 bases between. Germline values: CDR1 SQVTM, CDR2 ANQGSEA. The CDR3 has 16 amino acids.

This clonotype was counted at least ten times. The J gene is TRBJ1-1, the V gene TRBV12-3 or TRBV12-4; D call uncertain. Trimming removed 3 bases at V and 1 base at J, with 6 bases between. The CDR3 runs 13 residues. In nucleotides, the CDR3 is TGTGCCAGCAGTTTGTCGGAGAACACTGAAGCTTTCTTT. This translates into CASSLSENTEAFF.